This T cell receptor beta chain was recorded in a study of blood T cell repertoires in COVID-19. Looking at the study overall: Material from acute and convalescent COVID-19 was sourced from the United States, Italy and Spain. From T cells, B-cell-depleted T cells, or PBMCs came the material, which was cDNA or gDNA.

V lost 5 bases to trimming and J lost 0 bases; unmatched junction nucleotides: 9. The CDR3 totals 16 residues. The germline V gene encodes CDR1 SGHAT and CDR2 FQNNGV. Original handling: Reference gene primers were amplified, and this amplification served to estimate nucleated cell counts. Libraries were prepared by immunoSEQ multiplex PCR; TCRdb keeps only in-frame clonotypes and omits some of them. For V, J and clone size, that table is used; D and trimming come from the DNA. The sample lists approximately 130,000 clones, 55% to 70% seen once, with 2% to 2.5% in the top ten. Sequencing was performed on peripheral blood. This chain links TRBV11-2 with TRBJ2-5; 7 bases are a match to TRBD1. The receptor comes from a woman aged 70 to 79 with acute or convalescent COVID-19. CDR3 region: CASSLRDSLYQETQYF. For the CDR3, the DNA is TGTGCCAGCAGCCTTAGGGACAGTTTGTACCAAGAGACCCAGTACTTC.